The 20 T cell receptor beta chains below all came from one sample that was sequenced in a study of blood T cell repertoires in COVID-19. Using immunoSEQ multiplex PCR, the repertoire was profiled, and TCRdb retains in-frame clones only, with some absent. The sample holds approximately 140,000 clones, around nine tenths seen once. Source material: peripheral blood. The receptors were gathered from a human donor in a cohort sampled during active COVID-19.

The genes are TRBV4-2 and TRBJ2-3; 10 bases match TRBD1. The CDR3 covers 15 residues. V lost 3 bases to trimming and J lost 6 bases; unmatched junction nucleotides: 6. Germline lookup yields CDR1 LGHNA and CDR2 YNFKEQ. The CDR3 DNA is TGTGCCAGCAGCCACCGGGACAGGGGATCCGATACGCAGTATTTT. Translation: CASSHRDRGSDTQYF.

CDR3 sequence: CASSLEVPGFMNTEAFF. CDR3 nucleotides: TGTGCCAGCAGCTTAGAGGTCCCGGGTTTCATGAACACTGAAGCTTTCTTT. This chain links TRBV7-9 with TRBJ1-1, with D unresolved. The germline gives CDR1 SEHNR, CDR2 FQNEAQ (reference sequence). Trimming shortened V by 1 base and J by 0 bases, and 15 bases separated the two germline ends. This CDR3 spans 17 amino acids.

This clone was picked up one time. V and J are TRBV6-2 or TRBV6-3 and TRBJ1-4; 8 nucleotides align to TRBD1. J lost 12 bases, V lost 6 bases, and 15 bases had no gene match. Germline V gene lookup returns CDR1 MNHEY and CDR2 SVGEGT. The CDR3 has 15 residues. The DNA for the CDR3 is TGTGCCAGCAGCGCTAACAGGGGGTCCGCCGGCGAACTGTTTTTT. It yields the protein CASSANRGSAGELFF.

The rearrangement joins TRBV4-3 to TRBJ2-1; TRBD2 aligns across 8 bases. The CDR3 length is 16 residues. Germline V lookup: CDR1 LGHNA, CDR2 YSLEER. Unmatched junction bases numbered 13, after V lost 6 bases and J lost 6 bases. CDR3 residues: CASSYGFRGGLNEQFF. CDR3 bases: TGCGCCAGCAGTTACGGATTCCGGGGGGGCCTCAATGAGCAGTTCTTC.

The chain uses TRBV19 and TRBJ1-5; 12 nucleotides match TRBD1. The germline V gene encodes CDR1 LNHDA and CDR2 SQIVND (reference sequence). With 9 bases clipped from V and 6 bases from J, the junction kept 6 bases outside the gene matches. The CDR3 sequence is 14 residues long. The CDR3 protein is CASSGTGGGQPQHF. The CDR3 nucleotides read TGTGCCAGCTCCGGGACAGGGGGCGGTCAGCCCCAGCATTTT.

This clone was seen once. The chain combines TRBV2 with TRBJ2-3; TRBD2 is a possible D gene (5 bases). Trimming took 2 bases from V and 2 from J, leaving 26 bases between them. CDR3 length equals 20 residues. Germline values: CDR1 SNHLY, CDR2 FYNNEI. The CDR3 loop is CASSESEDLRNSPHTDTQYF. For the CDR3, the DNA is TGTGCCAGCAGTGAATCGGAGGATCTTAGGAACAGCCCCCACACAGATACGCAGTATTTT.

The rearrangement uses TRBV10-2 and TRBJ1-5, with D possibly TRBD1 on 5 matching bases. CDR3 size: 14 residues. Germline CDR1 and CDR2: WSHSY and SAAADI. Trimming took 6 bases from V and 4 from J, leaving 13 bases between them. This chain's CDR3 is CASSWAGQNQPQHF. In DNA form, the CDR3 reads TGCGCCAGCAGCTGGGCAGGACAAAATCAGCCCCAGCATTTT.

This sequence joins TRBV5-1 and TRBJ2-3; 10 bases align to TRBD2. The V and J ends lost 4 bases and 0 bases, in that order; junction bases with no gene match: 2. This CDR3 comprises 15 residues. Germline CDR1 reads SGHRS; CDR2 reads YFSETQ. Written as DNA, the CDR3 is TGCGCCAGCAGCCATAGCGGGGGGAGCACAGATACGCAGTATTTT. This encodes CASSHSGGSTDTQYF.

This clone came up a few times. This rearrangement joins TRBV6-6 to TRBJ2-7; D may be TRBD1 (6 bases). This CDR3 has 15 residues. CDR1 and CDR2 from the germline V gene are MNHNY and SVGAGI (reference sequence). The germline V and J ends were trimmed by 7 bases and 4 bases, with 20 bases remaining between them. The CDR3 loop reads CASIGTAGARYEQYF. CDR3 DNA sequence: TGTGCCAGCATCGGCACCGCAGGGGCTCGGTACGAGCAGTACTTC.

With respect to this clone: The same CDR3 also results from other DNA sequences found in this sample. The J gene is TRBJ2-5, the V gene TRBV19; a weak D match, TRBD1 (5 bases). Trimming removed 5 bases at V and 1 base at J, with 8 bases between. CDR3 length: 13 amino acids. CDR1 and CDR2 from the germline V gene are LNHDA and SQIVND (reference sequence). The CDR3 sequence: CASSQGAQETQYF. CDR3 in DNA: TGTGCCAGTAGTCAGGGCGCCCAAGAGACCCAGTACTTC.

The table lists this clone with a count of one. The chain carries TRBV7-9 and TRBJ1-2, with D possibly being TRBD1 (6 bases). The germline V gene encodes CDR1 SEHNR and CDR2 FQNEAQ (reference sequence). The CDR3 sequence is 14 residues long. V lost 4 bases and J lost 6, with 15 bases in between. The CDR3 protein is CASSSQGRYNGYTF. CDR3 nucleotides: TGTGCCAGCAGCTCTCAGGGGCGGTACAATGGCTACACCTTC.

The chain recombines TRBV6-2 or TRBV6-3 with TRBJ1-6, with TRBD1 as a possible D gene (5 bases). The CDR3 consists of 14 residues. Per germline, CDR1 MNHEY and CDR2 SVGEGT. Deletions cut 3 bases from V and 10 bases from J, with 13 bases between. The CDR3 DNA reads as TGTGCCAGCAGTTATAGGACGGACATATCACCCCTCCACTTT. This translates into CASSYRTDISPLHF.

V is TRBV6-5 and J is TRBJ1-4, with D maybe TRBD1 (5 bases). The CDR3 is 14 residues long. The V and J ends lost 6 bases and 11 bases respectively, with 19 bases between them. Germline CDR1 is MNHEY and CDR2 is SVGAGI. The CDR3, as DNA: TGTGCCAGCAGGCAAACCGGGACTTTTAAGAAACTGTTTTTT. Protein product: CASRQTGTFKKLFF.

The chain joins TRBV7-8 to TRBJ1-6, with 7 bases lining up with TRBD1. Losses at the gene ends were 5 bases for V and 0 bases for J; bases not matched to a gene: 4. Per the germline V gene, CDR1 is SGHVS and CDR2 is FQNEAQ. CDR3 length: 16 amino acids. CDR3 amino acids: CASSGTGASYNSPLHF. DNA of the CDR3: TGTGCCAGCAGCGGAACAGGGGCCTCCTATAATTCACCCCTCCACTTT.

CDR3 sequence (DNA): TGCAGCACGTATGGGGCGACACACAATGAGCAGTTCTTC. It codes for CSTYGATHNEQFF. This rearrangement joins TRBV29-1 to TRBJ2-1; tentative D call: TRBD1 (5 bases). The germline CDR1 and CDR2 sequences are SQVTM and ANQGSEA. The CDR3 covers 13 residues. The germline V and J ends were trimmed by 8 bases and 5 bases, with 16 bases remaining between them.

J is TRBJ2-1 and V is TRBV6-6; 8 bases map to TRBD2. J gave up 2 bases and V 6 bases, and 3 bases lay outside the gene matches. Germline-derived CDR1 and CDR2 are MNHNY and SVGAGI (reference sequence). This CDR3 has 14 amino acids. The CDR3 sequence is CASSTGGPYNEQFF. CDR3 nucleotides: TGTGCCAGCAGCACGGGGGGGCCCTACAATGAGCAGTTCTTC.

The chain is built from TRBV30 and TRBJ2-7; D remains ambiguous. V was pared by 1 base and J by 4 bases, with 8 bases between. Germline values: CDR1 GTSNPN, CDR2 SVGIG (reference sequence). The CDR3 is made up of 12 amino acids. DNA for the CDR3: TGTGCCTGGAGTGCGGCAGGTTACGAGCAGTACTTC. Protein: CAWSAAGYEQYF.

A word on this clone: The identical CDR3 is also encoded by other nucleotide sequences in the sample. The chain combines TRBV18 with TRBJ2-7, with 9 bases fitting TRBD1. Germline CDR1 KGHSH, CDR2 LQKENI. The J segment lost 3 bases and the V segment lost 3 bases, leaving 3 bases of the junction unmatched. The CDR3 runs 14 residues. CDR3 protein: CASSPGQGSYEQYF. CDR3 coding DNA: TGTGCCAGCTCACCGGGACAGGGAAGCTACGAGCAGTACTTC. Drawing the rest from reference TRBV18 and TRBJ2-7, the complete variable domain is NAGVMQNPRHLVRRRGQEARLRCSPMKGHSHVYWYRQLPEEGLKFMVYLQKENIIDESGMPKERFSAEFPKEGPSILRIQQVVRGDSAAYFCASSPGQGSYEQYFGPGTRLTVT.

The V call is TRBV29-1, the J call TRBJ2-2; D unresolved. CDR3 size: 12 residues. Trimming cost V 6 bases and J 6 bases, with 11 bases left between them. Germline V gene lookup returns CDR1 SQVTM and CDR2 ANQGSEA. CDR3 sequence (DNA): TGCAGCGTCGCAAAAAGAGCCGGGGAGCTGTTTTTT. Translated: CSVAKRAGELFF.

The chain is built from TRBV5-1 and TRBJ2-7, with a tentative D call TRBD2 (6 bases). Germline loops: CDR1 SGHRS, CDR2 YFSETQ. The CDR3 runs to 15 residues. V was cut by 0 bases and J by 5 bases, with 15 bases left in between. In DNA form, the CDR3 reads TGCGCCAGCAGCTTGGAAGGAGGGAGGTCCCACGAGCAGTACTTC. Amino acids: CASSLEGGRSHEQYF.